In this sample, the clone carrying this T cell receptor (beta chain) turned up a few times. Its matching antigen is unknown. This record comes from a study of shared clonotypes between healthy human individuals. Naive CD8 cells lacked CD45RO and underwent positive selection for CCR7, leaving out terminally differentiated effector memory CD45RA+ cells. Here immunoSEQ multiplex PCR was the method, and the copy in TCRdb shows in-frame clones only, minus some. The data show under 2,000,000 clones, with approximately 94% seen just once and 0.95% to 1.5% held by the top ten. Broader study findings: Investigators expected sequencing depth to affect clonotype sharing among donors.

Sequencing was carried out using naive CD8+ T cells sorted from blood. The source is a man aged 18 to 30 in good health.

The CDR3 region is CAAEEGGRGHQPQHF. The CDR3 coding sequence is TGTGCCGCAGAAGAAGGGGGACGGGGGCATCAGCCCCAGCATTTT. This chain links TRBV19 with TRBJ1-5; D perhaps matches TRBD1 (6 bases). Germline-derived CDR1 and CDR2 are LNHDA and SQIVND (reference sequence). This CDR3 region has 15 residues. The germline V and J ends were trimmed by 11 bases and 5 bases, with 22 bases remaining between them.